These T cell receptor beta chains were read from a single sample in a study of cytomegalovirus exposure and HLA in healthy donors. The data were produced by immunoSEQ multiplex PCR, yet TCRdb's version contains in-frame clones alone and is incomplete. The data show about 130,000 clones, with under 80% seen just once and less than 15% held by the top ten. Sequencing was carried out using PBMCs. Receptors originate from a woman aged 60-75 years in good health and CMV-seropositive. CDR3s include the opening cysteine and the closing phenylalanine or tryptophan. D genes are given only for firm matches. The size field is filled for only some rows; it gives once, few, many or a size class.

size: few
D: TRBD1
V: TRBV7-2
J: TRBJ2-1
DNA: TGTGCCAGCAGCACCGGGACAGCTTATTCCTACAATGAGCAGTTCTTC
CDR3: CASSTGTAYSYNEQFF

size: .
D: .
V: TRBV6-6
J: TRBJ1-1
DNA: TGTGCCAGCAGCACGGCAGGGTCCCCTTACACTGAAGCTTTCTTT
CDR3: CASSTAGSPYTEAFF

size: .
D: .
V: TRBV9
J: TRBJ1-6
DNA: TGTGCCAGCAGCGATACAGGGTACCTTAGGAATTCACCCCTCCACTTT
CDR3: CASSDTGYLRNSPLHF

size: .
D: TRBD1
V: TRBV19
J: TRBJ1-2
DNA: TGTGCCAGTAGGGAGGACAGGAATGGCTACACCTTC
CDR3: CASREDRNGYTF

size: .
D: .
V: TRBV30
J: TRBJ1-2
DNA: TGTGCCTGGAGTGTAAGGGGGAGAGTACACTATGGCTACACCTTC
CDR3: CAWSVRGRVHYGYTF

size: .
D: TRBD1
V: TRBV7-2
J: TRBJ2-1
DNA: TGTGCCAGCAGCTTAGACCAGGGGGCCTACAATGAGCAGTTCTTC
CDR3: CASSLDQGAYNEQFF

size: .
D: TRBD2
V: TRBV11-2
J: TRBJ2-7
DNA: TGTGCCAGCAGGGGACTAGCGGGCCCTAGCTCCTACGAGCAGTACTTC
CDR3: CASRGLAGPSSYEQYF

size: .
D: .
V: TRBV28
J: TRBJ1-2
DNA: TGTGCCAGCAGTCTCGTGGGCCCGGGGGGTCTGGGCTACACCTTC
CDR3: CASSLVGPGGLGYTF

size: .
D: .
V: TRBV27
J: TRBJ1-3
DNA: TGTGCCAGCTGGGGAGCGTCTGGAAACACCATATATTTT
CDR3: CASWGASGNTIYF

size: .
D: TRBD2
V: TRBV4-2
J: TRBJ2-7
DNA: TGTGCCAGCAGCCAAGAATGGCTAGCGGAATACGAGCAGTACTTC
CDR3: CASSQEWLAEYEQYF

size: .
D: TRBD1
V: TRBV27
J: TRBJ1-4
DNA: TGTGCCAGCAGTTCCGACAGGGTAGCTAATGAAAAACTGTTTTTT
CDR3: CASSSDRVANEKLFF

size: .
D: TRBD1
V: TRBV5-1
J: TRBJ2-2
DNA: TGCGCCAGCAGCTTGGCGGACAGGGGGGATACCGGGGAGCTGTTTTTT
CDR3: CASSLADRGDTGELFF

size: .
D: TRBD1
V: TRBV11-1
J: TRBJ2-7
DNA: TGTGCCAGCAGTGGGGCCGGACAGGGGCCCTACGAGCAGTACTTC
CDR3: CASSGAGQGPYEQYF

size: .
D: .
V: TRBV7-3
J: TRBJ2-2
DNA: TGTGCCAGCAGCCCCATCCCCGGGAGCCCCACCGGGGAGCTGTTTTTT
CDR3: CASSPIPGSPTGELFF

size: once
D: .
V: TRBV6-5
J: TRBJ1-3
DNA: TGTGCCAGCAGTTACTCCAATACAGGGCCCGGAAACACCATATATTTT
CDR3: CASSYSNTGPGNTIYF

size: .
D: .
V: TRBV7-2
J: TRBJ2-7
DNA: TGTGCCAGCAGTTCCGGGAGCGGGTCGGCCGAGCAGTACTTC
CDR3: CASSSGSGSAEQYF

size: .
D: .
V: TRBV7-9
J: TRBJ2-7
DNA: TGTGCCAGCAGCTTCCAACAGGATCCTTTCTACGAGCAGTACTTC
CDR3: CASSFQQDPFYEQYF

size: .
D: .
V: TRBV7-8
J: TRBJ2-1
DNA: TGTGCCAGCAGCTTAATCCCGGGGAGCTCCTACAATGAGCAGTTCTTC
CDR3: CASSLIPGSSYNEQFF

size: .
D: TRBD1
V: TRBV7-2
J: TRBJ1-2
DNA: TGTGCCAGCAGCTATCAGGGGGGAAGTAGTGGCTACACCTTC
CDR3: CASSYQGGSSGYTF

size: .
D: TRBD1
V: TRBV7-9
J: TRBJ1-2
DNA: TGTGCCAGCAGCCCGCGTCGGGACAGCCCTCACTATGGCTACACCTTC
CDR3: CASSPRRDSPHYGYTF

size: few
D: .
V: TRBV30
J: TRBJ1-3
DNA: TGTGCCTGGAGTGGGTCATGGGCTAGAAACACCATATATTTT
CDR3: CAWSGSWARNTIYF

size: .
D: .
V: TRBV6-6
J: TRBJ2-1
DNA: TGTGCCAGCAGTTACTCGGGAGGAGATGATGAGCAGTTCTTC
CDR3: CASSYSGGDDEQFF

size: .
D: .
V: TRBV4-2
J: TRBJ2-3
DNA: TGTGCCAGCAGCCAAAGTCGCGGGGTGGTGGATACGCAGTATTTT
CDR3: CASSQSRGVVDTQYF

size: medium-sized
D: .
V: TRBV5-4
J: TRBJ2-7
DNA: TGTGCCAGCAGCTTGGGGCCGAGGGTCTACGAGCAGTACTTC
CDR3: CASSLGPRVYEQYF

size: .
D: .
V: TRBV5-4
J: TRBJ1-4
DNA: TGTGCCAGCAGCTTGGGTCAGTTCAGTAATGAAAAACTGTTTTTT
CDR3: CASSLGQFSNEKLFF

size: .
D: TRBD1
V: TRBV19
J: TRBJ2-6
DNA: TGTGCCAGTACCAAAGGACAGGGGGCAACTGGGGCCAACGTCCTGACTTTC
CDR3: CASTKGQGATGANVLTF

size: .
D: .
V: TRBV19
J: TRBJ1-5
DNA: TGTGCCAGAGTCCTCCGGACAGTGAGCAATCAGTCCCAGCATTTT
CDR3: CARVLRTVSNQSQHF

size: .
D: .
V: TRBV7-2
J: TRBJ2-2
DNA: TGTGCCAGCAGCTTAGGAGGGAACACCGGGGAGCTGTTTTTT
CDR3: CASSLGGNTGELFF

size: .
D: .
V: TRBV7-9
J: TRBJ2-5
DNA: TGTGCCAGCAGCTTCGCCGCGGGCCAGGAGACCCAGTACTTC
CDR3: CASSFAAGQETQYF

size: .
D: .
V: TRBV13
J: TRBJ1-1
DNA: TGTGCCAGCAGCTTCGGAAGTCTTCAAGGCAGGCGTTACACTGAAGCTTTCTTT
CDR3: CASSFGSLQGRRYTEAFF

size: few
D: TRBD1
V: TRBV5-4
J: TRBJ1-1
DNA: TGTGCCAGCAGCCCGGGACAGGGGCGTATGACTGAAGCTTTCTTT
CDR3: CASSPGQGRMTEAFF

size: .
D: .
V: TRBV19
J: TRBJ1-1
DNA: TGTGCCAGCCGAGCCCAAATGAACACTGAAGCTTTCTTT
CDR3: CASRAQMNTEAFF

size: .
D: TRBD1
V: TRBV2
J: TRBJ2-7
DNA: TGTGCCAGCAGTGAAGGGACAGGGATAAGCTACGAGCAGTACTTC
CDR3: CASSEGTGISYEQYF

size: .
D: .
V: TRBV4-3
J: TRBJ2-2
DNA: TGCGCCAGCAGCCAAGAGGGAGGTGTAGTTTCCGGGGAGCTGTTTTTT
CDR3: CASSQEGGVVSGELFF

size: few
D: TRBD2
V: TRBV9
J: TRBJ2-1
DNA: TGTGCCAGCAGCGCGAATTTAGCGGGGGGGCCTTACAATGAGCAGTTCTTC
CDR3: CASSANLAGGPYNEQFF

size: few
D: .
V: TRBV7-2
J: TRBJ1-2
DNA: TGTGCCAGCAGCTTAAGACGGGAAGGTAATGGCTACACCTTC
CDR3: CASSLRREGNGYTF

size: once
D: .
V: TRBV27
J: TRBJ2-4
DNA: TGTGCCAGCAGTTTAAACAGCAAAAACATTCAGTACTTC
CDR3: CASSLNSKNIQYF

size: .
D: TRBD2
V: TRBV19
J: TRBJ2-5
DNA: TGTGCCAGTAGTCCATCCGGACTAGCGGGGTGGGAGACCCAGTACTTC
CDR3: CASSPSGLAGWETQYF

size: few
D: TRBD1
V: TRBV4-1
J: TRBJ2-7
DNA: TGCGCCAGCAGCCAAGAAGGACAGGCCTACGAGCAGTACTTC
CDR3: CASSQEGQAYEQYF

size: .
D: TRBD1
V: TRBV7-9
J: TRBJ2-7
DNA: TGTGCCAGCAGCTCCGAGGACAGGGATGTATACGAGCAGTACTTC
CDR3: CASSSEDRDVYEQYF

size: .
D: TRBD1
V: TRBV7-9
J: TRBJ1-2
DNA: TGTGCCAGCAGTTCAGACAGGGGCCCCTATGGCTACACCTTC
CDR3: CASSSDRGPYGYTF

size: .
D: .
V: TRBV7-2
J: TRBJ2-5
DNA: TGTGCCAGCAGCTTAGACAGGGTAGAGACCCAGTACTTC
CDR3: CASSLDRVETQYF

size: .
D: .
V: TRBV30
J: TRBJ2-6
DNA: TGTGCCTGGAGGCCCCCCCCAGGGGGGCGGACCTCTGGGGCCAACGTCCTGACTTTC
CDR3: CAWRPPPGGRTSGANVLTF

size: .
D: TRBD2
V: TRBV5-4
J: TRBJ2-1
DNA: TGTGCCAGCAGCCGGGAGGCGGTCAATGAGCAGTTCTTC
CDR3: CASSREAVNEQFF